The clone carrying this T cell receptor (beta chain) was picked up one time. The data were taken from a study of blood T cell repertoires in COVID-19. Germline V gives CDR1 MDHEN, CDR2 SYDVKM. V was pared by 1 base and J by 6 bases, with 8 bases of the junction left unmatched. The CDR3 is 17 residues long. Clones were read by immunoSEQ multiplex PCR, and TCRdb kept only the in-frame ones, dropping some. The data contain a few hundred thousand clones, about 91% of them singletons. The clonotype was recovered from a young man with acute COVID-19. Sequenced sample: PBMCs or T cells enriched from blood (not recorded which). This rearrangement joins TRBV28 to TRBJ2-1; TRBD2 aligns across 11 bases. CDR3 DNA sequence: TGTGCCAGCAGTTTATTCCCAACTAGCGGGAGACCCAATGAGCAGTTCTTC. Protein sequence: CASSLFPTSGRPNEQFF.